The 30 T cell receptor beta chains below come from one sample, sequenced in a study of T cells in Graves' hyperthyroidism and ophthalmopathy. Authors of the study amplified TCR beta CDR3 regions from RNA transcripts. First-round RT-PCR with HTBI primers amplified the TCR CDR3 region. Via MiXCR, TCRdb re-called the multiplex PCR reads, giving one row per CDR3 protein. The table shows almost 350,000 distinct CDR3 sequences, with about a sixth occurring only once. Sequenced: blood. All receptors derive from a woman aged 40 to 50 with Graves' ophthalmopathy.

This clonotype showed up many times. The chain employs TRBV28 and TRBJ2-7; 7 bases fit TRBD2. Germline assignment: CDR1 MDHEN and CDR2 SYDVKM. There are 17 residues in the CDR3. Trimming at V came to 2 bases and at J to 3 bases, leaving 13 bases not matched to a gene. The CDR3, as DNA: TGTGCCAGCAGTTTACGTGCGGGAGAGGGAAAAAACTACGAGCAGTACTTC. Its translation is CASSLRAGEGKNYEQYF.

The rearrangement uses TRBV4-2 and TRBJ2-7, with 10 bases fitting TRBD2. Germline CDR1 LGHNA, CDR2 YNFKEQ. J gave up 6 bases and V 3 bases, and 8 bases lay outside the gene matches. The CDR3 has 15 amino acids. The CDR3: CASSQGQGLAFEQYF. CDR3 coding DNA: TGTGCCAGCAGCCAGGGTCAGGGACTAGCGTTCGAGCAGTACTTC.

This clonotype has a count of ten or more. The gene calls are TRBV6-2 or TRBV6-3 and TRBJ1-2; D is undetermined. Trimming took 2 bases from V and 8 from J, leaving 12 bases between them. The CDR3 totals 13 residues. The germline V gene encodes CDR1 MNHEY and CDR2 SVGEGT. CDR3: CASSYSSTYGYTF. The DNA of the CDR3 is TGTGCCAGCAGTTACAGTAGTACATACGGCTACACCTTC.

This clonotype was counted many times. This CDR3 is CASSVKQGIEAFF. The CDR3 bases are TGTGCCAGCAGCGTAAAGCAGGGAATTGAAGCTTTCTTT. This sequence joins TRBV12-3 or TRBV12-4 and TRBJ1-1; D may be TRBD1 (5 bases). The ends were cut back, 6 bases at V and 7 bases at J, with 15 bases in the middle. The CDR3 loop spans 13 amino acids.

This clonotype was recorded many times. The chain carries TRBV29-1 and TRBJ2-5; the D is unclear. The V and J ends lost 7 bases and 4 bases respectively, with 16 bases between them. This CDR3 is 13 amino acids long. CDR1 and CDR2 (germline): SQVTM, ANQGSEA. CDR3 in DNA: TGCAGCGGGTACCGGAGAGACGTAGAGACCCAGTACTTC. This translates into CSGYRRDVETQYF.

This clonotype was seen ten or more times. The chain recombines TRBV11-3 with TRBJ1-1, with D uncertain. This CDR3 has 19 amino acids. Trimming removed 1 base from V and 1 base from J, with 22 bases in between. Germline assignment: CDR1 SGHNT and CDR2 YENEEA. CDR3 in DNA: TGTGCCAGCAGCTTAGTGGCCCCAAAGCGACATGGAACGAACACTGAAGCTTTCTTT. Translated, it gives CASSLVAPKRHGTNTEAFF.

Many counts were recorded for this clonotype. The chain uses TRBV5-1 and TRBJ1-1; possible D gene TRBD1, 5 bases. The V end was cut by 1 base, the J end by 4 bases, with 26 bases between. Per germline, CDR1 SGHRS and CDR2 YFSETQ. The CDR3 consists of 19 residues. This CDR3 reads CASSLSPLMIIGEGTEAFF. The CDR3 region has the DNA TGCGCCAGCAGCTTGTCGCCCCTTATGATAATAGGGGAAGGCACTGAAGCTTTCTTT.

The rearrangement links TRBV4-1 to TRBJ2-2, with D perhaps matching TRBD1 (5 bases). Germline CDR1 and CDR2: MGHRA and YSYEKL. This CDR3 region has 15 residues. V lost 4 bases to trimming and J lost 2 bases, with 11 bases between them. The DNA for the CDR3 is TGCGCCAGCAGCCCGCGGACACAAAACACCGGGGAGCTGTTTTTT. It is translated as CASSPRTQNTGELFF.

The chain employs TRBV29-1 and TRBJ2-7; perhaps TRBD1 as D (6 bases). The DNA end lines up better with TRBJ2-1; the J call may be wrong. Germline values: CDR1 SQVTM, CDR2 ANQGSEA. The CDR3 has 15 amino acids. CDR3 bases: TGCAGCGTTGAAGATGGGCATGGCAGGGGCTACGAGCAGTTCTTC. It encodes CSVEDGHGRGYEQFF.

The V and J genes are TRBV12-3 or TRBV12-4 and TRBJ1-1, with unresolved D. Trimming took off 6 bases at V and 4 bases at J, with 12 bases between the two ends. This CDR3 is built from 13 residues. The CDR3 nucleotides read TGTGCCAGCAGATTCTCGGACGGCACTGAAGCTTTCTTT. Translation gives CASRFSDGTEAFF.

In this sample, this clonotype turned up many times. The chain uses TRBV11-2 and TRBJ2-7, with 7 positions matching TRBD2. The CDR3 spans 15 residues. With 4 bases clipped from V and 6 bases from J, the junction kept 12 bases outside the gene matches. Germline assignment: CDR1 SGHAT and CDR2 FQNNGV. CDR3 region: CASSSYRGEVGEQYF. The CDR3, as DNA: TGTGCCAGCAGCTCGTACCGGGGGGAGGTTGGCGAGCAGTACTTC.

This clonotype showed up many times. The junction shows a germline mismatch at one end, possibly a read error. This chain connects TRBV12-3 or TRBV12-4 to TRBJ1-1; maybe TRBD1 (6 bases). This CDR3 is built from 15 residues. DNA of the CDR3: TGTGCCAGCAGTTTCAGGGGCAGAGTGAACACTGTAGCTTTCTTT. Translating gives CASSFRGRVNTVAFF.

This clonotype was counted once. V and J are TRBV6-2 or TRBV6-3 and TRBJ1-2; maybe TRBD1 (6 bases). Per germline, CDR1 MNHEY and CDR2 SVGEGT. The V end lost 4 bases, the J end lost 6 bases, and 24 bases lay between the germline ends. CDR3 length equals 17 residues. The CDR3 here is CASSSIRRDTSVDGYTF. The CDR3, as DNA: TGTGCCAGCAGTTCAATAAGACGGGACACCAGTGTGGATGGCTACACCTTC.

This clonotype was picked up many times. The V and J genes are TRBV9 and TRBJ2-5; 7 nucleotides agree with TRBD1. The V and J ends lost 4 bases and 1 base, in that order; junction bases with no gene match: 10. This CDR3 has 16 amino acids. The germline V gene has CDR1 SGDLS and CDR2 YYNGEE. CDR3 in DNA: TGTGCCAGCAGCCCCTGGGACAGCCTTTCCCAAGAGACCCAGTACTTC. Amino acid sequence: CASSPWDSLSQETQYF.

The chain carries TRBV27 and TRBJ1-2; D gene uncertain. This CDR3 spans 13 amino acids. Germline assignment: CDR1 MNHEY and CDR2 SMNVEV (reference sequence). Trimming took 4 bases from V and 4 from J, leaving 10 bases between them. The CDR3 DNA follows: TGTGCCAGCAGTTACATCGCAGGCTATGGCTACACCTTC. Translating gives CASSYIAGYGYTF.

This clonotype occurred many times. A much larger clone differs by one base, so this may be a read error. In DNA form, the CDR3 reads TGTGCCAGCAGTTTAATATGGGAAATCTACGAGCAGTACTTC. Translated, it gives CASSLIWEIYEQYF. This chain joins TRBV28 and TRBJ2-7; D remains ambiguous. The germline V and J ends were trimmed by 2 bases and 3 bases, with 11 bases remaining between them. Germline V gene lookup returns CDR1 MDHEN and CDR2 SYDVKM. This CDR3 has 14 amino acids.

The sample holds many counts of this clonotype. V is TRBV12-3 or TRBV12-4 and J is TRBJ1-6; D perhaps matches TRBD1 (6 bases). This CDR3 is 16 amino acids long. V was shortened by 2 bases and J by 7 bases, with 15 bases between the two germline ends. The CDR3 reads CASSLRGRQGNSPLHF. DNA for the CDR3: TGTGCCAGCAGTTTACGGGGGAGGCAGGGGAATTCACCCCTCCACTTT.

This clonotype has only a few counts. This sequence joins TRBV4-1 and TRBJ1-2; D is unresolved. Trimming cost V 3 bases and J 4 bases, with 21 bases left between them. CDR3 length: 17 amino acids. The germline V gene encodes CDR1 MGHRA and CDR2 YSYEKL. Written as DNA, the CDR3 is TGCGCCAGCAGCCATCACCCCAGAATTTGGGTACCCTATGGCTACACCTTC. Protein product: CASSHHPRIWVPYGYTF.

As to this clonotype: The junction departs from the called germline gene at one end, perhaps through a read error. The gene calls are TRBV7-8 and TRBJ2-4, with TRBD1 matching over 11 bases. Germline V gene sequence: CDR1 SGHVS, CDR2 FQNEAQ. This CDR3 region has 20 residues. The CDR3 region has the DNA TGTGCCAGCAGCTTAGAGGCCGTCCGGGGGACAGGGGGATCCAAAAACGTTCAGTACTTC. This translates into CASSLEAVRGTGGSKNVQYF. The full variable domain, in which reference TRBV7-8 and TRBJ2-4 provide the parts outside the CDR3, is GAGVSQSPRYKVAKRGQDVALRCDPISGHVSLFWYQQALGQGPEFLTYFQNEAQLDKSGLPSDRFFAERPEGSVSTLKIQRTQQEDSAVYLCASSLEAVRGTGGSKNVQYFGAGTRLSVL.

V usage is TRBV6-5 and J usage is TRBJ1-6; the match to TRBD1 covers 9 bases. Germline-derived CDR1 and CDR2 are MNHEY and SVGAGI. J gave up 6 bases and V 2 bases, and 8 bases lay outside the gene matches. CDR3 length: 17 amino acids. The CDR3 region has the DNA TGTGCCAGCAGTTACCATGGACAGGGGAATATTAATTCACCCCTCCACTTT. Its translation: CASSYHGQGNINSPLHF.

This clonotype has a count of ten or more. The chain is built from TRBV24-1 and TRBJ1-3; D gene uncertain. Germline-derived CDR1 and CDR2 are KGHDR and SFDVKD. Trimming left V 12 bases short and J 0 bases short, with 11 bases between. This CDR3 has 13 amino acids. The CDR3 region is CALGRDSGNTIYF. CDR3 nucleotide sequence: TGTGCCCTAGGGCGCGACTCTGGAAACACCATATATTTT.

Many counts were recorded for this clonotype. This chain links TRBV6-2 or TRBV6-3 with TRBJ2-5; D is unresolved. CDR1 MNHEY and CDR2 SVGEGT come from the germline V gene. This CDR3 spans 13 amino acids. V was clipped by 7 bases and J by 4 bases, with 13 bases between them. CDR3 protein: CASIRRWGETQYF. The CDR3 nucleotides read TGTGCCAGCATTCGACGGTGGGGAGAGACCCAGTACTTC.

This clonotype was counted at least ten times. The V call is TRBV12-3 or TRBV12-4, the J call TRBJ1-1, with 8 bases lining up with TRBD1. V shed 6 bases, J shed 5 bases, and the junction held 11 bases outside the gene matches. The CDR3 spans 15 residues. The CDR3 sequence: CASSQKTGGWTEAFF. CDR3 bases: TGTGCCAGCAGCCAGAAAACAGGGGGTTGGACTGAAGCTTTCTTT.

This clonotype was seen a few times. The rearrangement uses TRBV5-1 and TRBJ2-7, with unresolved D. Germline values: CDR1 SGHRS, CDR2 YFSETQ. This CDR3 is 15 amino acids long. V lost 4 bases, J lost 5 bases, and 19 bases lay in between. CDR3 nucleotides: TGCGCCAGCAGCCTCCATTGGGCAGCATCCAACGAGCAGTACTTC. Encoded protein: CASSLHWAASNEQYF.

There are many counts of this clonotype. CDR3 residues: CAWSVGGRLLYEQYF. CDR3 in DNA: TGTGCCTGGAGTGTAGGCGGGAGGCTTCTCTACGAGCAGTACTTC. This chain links TRBV30 with TRBJ2-7; 8 bases line up with TRBD2. In germline, CDR1 is GTSNPN, CDR2 SVGIG (reference sequence). V dropped 0 bases and J dropped 3; count of bases not matched to a gene: 7. The CDR3 consists of 15 residues.

This clonotype has ten or more counts. The chain employs TRBV19 and TRBJ1-1; the D is unclear. Between the trimmed V and J ends, which lost 9 bases and 1 base, there was a span of 12 bases. Per germline, CDR1 LNHDA and CDR2 SQIVND (reference sequence). The CDR3 runs 13 residues. CDR3: CASDVGGNTEAFF. In DNA, the CDR3 is TGTGCCAGCGACGTTGGTGGGAACACTGAAGCTTTCTTT.

This clonotype was detected many times. The chain combines TRBV20-1 with TRBJ2-7; D is unresolved. V lost 5 bases, J lost 4 bases, and 6 bases lay in between. Germline assignment: CDR1 DFQATT and CDR2 SNEGSKA (reference sequence). The length of the CDR3 is 10 residues. CDR3 DNA sequence: TGCAGTGCTCTAGATTACGAGCAGTACTTC. As protein: CSALDYEQYF.

On this clonotype itself: This clone may be a read error of a much larger clone one base away. The CDR3 DNA follows: TGTGCCAGCTTCCAGGGTAATGGCTACACCTTC. Translating it yields CASFQGNGYTF. This chain connects TRBV6-1 to TRBJ1-2; a weak D match, TRBD1 (5 bases). With 8 bases removed from V and 6 bases from J, the gap between germline ends came to 10 bases. CDR3 length equals 11 residues. Germline values: CDR1 MNHNS, CDR2 SASEGT.

This clonotype was seen at least ten times. This chain connects TRBV6-1 to TRBJ1-5; tentatively, D is TRBD1 (6 bases). Germline V gene data show CDR1 as MNHNS and CDR2 as SASEGT. Trimming cost V 5 bases and J 6 bases, with 8 bases left between them. The CDR3 contains 12 residues. CDR3 sequence: CASSKGGQPQHF. As DNA, the CDR3 is TGTGCCAGCAGTAAGGGGGGTCAGCCCCAGCATTTT.

In its sample, this clonotype was seen many times. The chain recombines TRBV4-1 with TRBJ1-1, with D possibly matching TRBD1 (5 bases). The germline CDR1 and CDR2 sequences are MGHRA and YSYEKL. The V end lost 1 base, the J end lost 0 bases, and 9 bases lay between the germline ends. The CDR3 spans 15 residues. The CDR3 sequence: CASSQVLGVNTEAFF. The CDR3, as DNA: TGCGCCAGCAGCCAAGTTTTAGGGGTGAACACTGAAGCTTTCTTT.